These T cell receptor beta chains were read from a single sample in a study of cytomegalovirus exposure and HLA in healthy donors. Sequencing was performed with immunoSEQ multiplex PCR; in TCRdb, only in-frame clones are kept and a portion is missing. The repertoire includes some 120,000 clones, around nine tenths of them detected once, and 1.4% sits in the top ten. Sequencing input: PBMCs. These receptors originate from a man younger than 45 in good health and CMV-seronegative. Each CDR3 is given with its conserved first and last residue. A D gene is named only where the DNA matches it firmly. Some rows mark clone size as missing; the rest say once, few, many or name a class of expanded clone.

few	TRBV25-1	NA	CASLQGPGYGYTF
NA	TRBV30	TRBD1	CAWTGGKNQPQHF
NA	TRBV19	NA	CASSIEAGPYEQYF
NA	TRBV18	TRBD1	CASSPGQGGNEQFF
NA	TRBV7-9	TRBD2	CASSLGDAGVTYEQYF
NA	TRBV7-9	NA	CASSFPDRSYEQYF
NA	TRBV30	NA	CAWTVLGGLPYGYTF
NA	TRBV15	NA	CATSRDPVPVGIQYF
NA	TRBV5-1	TRBD1	CASSSTGTNTGELFF
NA	TRBV6-5	NA	CASSLGGYSEAFF
NA	TRBV10-2	NA	CASSESGGGTEAFF
NA	TRBV25-1	NA	CASSEAVTTQYF
NA	TRBV7-9	TRBD1	CASTPIGTGGFFSTEAFF
NA	TRBV19	NA	CASSIPLGVDRKAFF
NA	TRBV30	TRBD2	CAWDFSGSYEQYF
NA	TRBV10-2	NA	CASRSSREAYAIYF
NA	TRBV7-9	NA	CAGLTVTEAFF
NA	TRBV27	TRBD2	CASSLVTPGTSGDTMGTDTQYF
NA	TRBV7-8	TRBD1	CASRFRDRGLDTQYF
NA	TRBV5-1	NA	CASSLEGGNQPQHF
NA	TRBV7-2	NA	CASSSNYEQFF
NA	TRBV4-2	TRBD1	CASSQTGGAETQYF
NA	TRBV28	TRBD1	CASTSSGTVNYGYTF
NA	TRBV15	TRBD2	CATSFGLAVYNEQFF
NA	TRBV6-5	TRBD2	CASSWTSGRSLYF
NA	TRBV7-2	NA	CASSPGVATRAFF
NA	TRBV6-5	NA	CASRNQFSGANVLTF
NA	TRBV19	TRBD2	CASSITASGGYEQYF
NA	TRBV10-3	TRBD2	CATSPGLVPNEQFF
NA	TRBV6-4	TRBD2	CASMEREGRGEQYF
NA	TRBV18	TRBD1	CASSSPGTGLGANVLTF
NA	TRBV7-6	NA	CASSPTLDSGNEQFF
once	TRBV7-9	NA	CASSLGGGNTIYF
NA	TRBV7-2	TRBD1	CASSLNSGQGKTQYF
NA	TRBV7-9	TRBD1	CASSRDRGEIYGYTF
NA	TRBV5-1	NA	CASSLGSRGGMNYNEKLFF
NA	TRBV7-3	NA	CASSPNTNTEAFF